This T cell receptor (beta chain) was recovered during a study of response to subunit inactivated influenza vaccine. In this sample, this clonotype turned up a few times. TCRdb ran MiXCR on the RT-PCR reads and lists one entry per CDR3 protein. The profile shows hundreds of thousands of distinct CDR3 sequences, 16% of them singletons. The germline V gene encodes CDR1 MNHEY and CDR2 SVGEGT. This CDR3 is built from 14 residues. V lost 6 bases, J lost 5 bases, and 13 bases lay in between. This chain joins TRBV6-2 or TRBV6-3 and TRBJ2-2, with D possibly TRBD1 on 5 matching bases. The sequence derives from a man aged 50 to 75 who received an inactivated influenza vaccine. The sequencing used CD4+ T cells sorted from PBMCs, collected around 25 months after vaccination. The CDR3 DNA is TGTGCCAGCAGAGGAACAGGCAGGACCGGGGAGCTGTTTTTT. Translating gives CASRGTGRTGELFF.